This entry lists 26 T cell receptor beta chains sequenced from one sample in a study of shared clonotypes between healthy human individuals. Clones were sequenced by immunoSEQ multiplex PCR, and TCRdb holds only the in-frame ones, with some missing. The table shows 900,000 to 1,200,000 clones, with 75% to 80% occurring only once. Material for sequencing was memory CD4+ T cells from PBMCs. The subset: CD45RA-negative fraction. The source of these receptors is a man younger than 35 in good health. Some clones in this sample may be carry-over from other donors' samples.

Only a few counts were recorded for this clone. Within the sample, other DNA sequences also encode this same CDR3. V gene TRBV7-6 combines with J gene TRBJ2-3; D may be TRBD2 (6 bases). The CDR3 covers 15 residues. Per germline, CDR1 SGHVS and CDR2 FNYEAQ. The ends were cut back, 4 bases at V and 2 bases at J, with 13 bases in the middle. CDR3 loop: CASSWTGVVTDTQYF. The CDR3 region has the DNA TGTGCCAGCAGCTGGACGGGGGTCGTCACAGATACGCAGTATTTT.

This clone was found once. In nucleotides, the CDR3 is TGTGCCAGCACCCTAGGGGGTGATATCTCTGGAAACACCATATATTTT. This encodes CASTLGGDISGNTIYF. This rearrangement joins TRBV28 to TRBJ1-3, with TRBD1 as a possible D gene (6 bases). Germline loops: CDR1 MDHEN, CDR2 SYDVKM. This CDR3 is built from 16 residues. V was trimmed by 7 bases and J by 0 bases, leaving 16 bases between them.

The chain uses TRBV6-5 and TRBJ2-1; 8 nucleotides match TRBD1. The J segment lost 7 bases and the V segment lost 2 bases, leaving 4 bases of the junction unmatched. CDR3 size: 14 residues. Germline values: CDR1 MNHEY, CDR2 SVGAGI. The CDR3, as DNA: TGTGCCAGCAGTTACGGGACAGGTCGGAATGAGCAGTTCTTC. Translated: CASSYGTGRNEQFF.

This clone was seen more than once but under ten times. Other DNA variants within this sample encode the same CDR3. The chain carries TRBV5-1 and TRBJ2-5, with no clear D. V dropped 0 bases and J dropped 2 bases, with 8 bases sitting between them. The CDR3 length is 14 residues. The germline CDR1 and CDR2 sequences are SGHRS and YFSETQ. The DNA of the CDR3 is TGCGCCAGCAGCTTGGAGGGCAGACAAGAGACCCAGTACTTC. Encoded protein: CASSLEGRQETQYF.

The CDR3 is CASTLTSGANQPQHF. In DNA, the CDR3 is TGTGCCAGCACTCTAACGTCGGGGGCCAATCAGCCCCAGCATTTT. This chain uses TRBV27 with TRBJ1-5; perhaps TRBD1 as D (6 bases). The CDR3 extends over 15 amino acids. The ends were cut back, 7 bases at V and 3 bases at J, with 16 bases in the middle. From germline, CDR1 is MNHEY and CDR2 SMNVEV (reference sequence).

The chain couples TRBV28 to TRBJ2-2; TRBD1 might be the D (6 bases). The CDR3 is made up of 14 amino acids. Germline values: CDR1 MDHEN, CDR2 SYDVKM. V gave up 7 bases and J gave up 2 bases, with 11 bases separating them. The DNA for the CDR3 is TGTGCCAGCACCATAGGGGGTAACACCGGGGAGCTGTTTTTT. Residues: CASTIGGNTGELFF.

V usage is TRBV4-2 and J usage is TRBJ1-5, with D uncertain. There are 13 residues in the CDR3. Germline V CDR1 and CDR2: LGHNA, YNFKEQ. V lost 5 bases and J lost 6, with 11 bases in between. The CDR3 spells CASSMQLGQPQHF. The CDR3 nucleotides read TGTGCCAGCAGCATGCAACTCGGTCAGCCCCAGCATTTT.

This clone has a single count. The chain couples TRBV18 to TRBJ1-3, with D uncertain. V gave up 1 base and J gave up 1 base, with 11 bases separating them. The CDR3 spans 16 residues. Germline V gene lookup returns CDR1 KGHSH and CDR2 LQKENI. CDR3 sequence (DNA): TGTGCCAGCTCACCACGGCCGGGGAGGTCTGGAAACACCATATATTTT. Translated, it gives CASSPRPGRSGNTIYF.

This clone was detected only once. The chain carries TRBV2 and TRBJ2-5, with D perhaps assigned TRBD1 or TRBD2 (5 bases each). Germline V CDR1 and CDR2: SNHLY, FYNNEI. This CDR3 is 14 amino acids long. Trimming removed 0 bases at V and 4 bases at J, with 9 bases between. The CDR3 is CASSEAIGGETQYF. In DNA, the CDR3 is TGTGCCAGCAGTGAAGCGATTGGGGGAGAGACCCAGTACTTC.

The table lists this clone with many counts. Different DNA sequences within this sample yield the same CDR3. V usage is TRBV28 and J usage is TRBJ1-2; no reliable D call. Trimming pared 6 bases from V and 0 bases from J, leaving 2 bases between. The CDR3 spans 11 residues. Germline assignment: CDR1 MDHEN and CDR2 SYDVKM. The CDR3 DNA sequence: TGTGCCAGCAGAGCTAACTATGGCTACACCTTC. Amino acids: CASRANYGYTF.

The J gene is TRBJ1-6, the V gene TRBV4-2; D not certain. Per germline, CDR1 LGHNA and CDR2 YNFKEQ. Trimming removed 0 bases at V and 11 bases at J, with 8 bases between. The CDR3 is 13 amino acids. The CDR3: CASSQDTRPPLHF. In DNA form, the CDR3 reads TGTGCCAGCAGCCAAGACACCCGCCCACCCCTCCACTTT.

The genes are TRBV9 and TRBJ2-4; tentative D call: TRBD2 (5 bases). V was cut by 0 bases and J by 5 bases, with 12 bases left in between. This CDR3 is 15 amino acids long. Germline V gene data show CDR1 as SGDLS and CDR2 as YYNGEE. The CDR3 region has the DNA TGTGCCAGCAGCGTAGCGGGAAATCCACAAAACATTCAGTACTTC. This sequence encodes CASSVAGNPQNIQYF.

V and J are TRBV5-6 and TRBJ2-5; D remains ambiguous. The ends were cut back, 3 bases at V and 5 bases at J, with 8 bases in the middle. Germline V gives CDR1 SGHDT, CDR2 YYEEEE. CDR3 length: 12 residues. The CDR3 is CASSSTPETQYF. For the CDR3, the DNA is TGTGCCAGCAGCTCGACACCGGAGACCCAGTACTTC.

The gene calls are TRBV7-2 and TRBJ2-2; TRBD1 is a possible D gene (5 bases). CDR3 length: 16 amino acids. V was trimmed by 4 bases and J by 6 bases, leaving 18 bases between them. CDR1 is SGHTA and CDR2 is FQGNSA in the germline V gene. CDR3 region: CASSSKGFTVPGELFF. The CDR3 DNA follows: TGTGCCAGCAGCTCTAAGGGGTTTACTGTCCCCGGGGAGCTGTTTTTT. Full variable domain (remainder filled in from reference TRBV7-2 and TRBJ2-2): GAGVSQSPSNKVTEKGKDVELRCDPISGHTALYWYRQSLGQGLEFLIYFQGNSAPDKSGLPSDRFSAERTGGSVSTLTIQRTQQEDSAVYLCASSSKGFTVPGELFFGEGSRLTVL.

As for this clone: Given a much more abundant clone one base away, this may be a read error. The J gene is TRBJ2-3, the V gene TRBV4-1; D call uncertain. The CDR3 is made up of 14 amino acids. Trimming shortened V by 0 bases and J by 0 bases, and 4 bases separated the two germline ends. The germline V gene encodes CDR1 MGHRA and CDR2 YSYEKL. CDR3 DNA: TGCGCCAGCAGCCAAGATTTCAGCACAGATACGCAGTATTTT. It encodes CASSQDFSTDTQYF.

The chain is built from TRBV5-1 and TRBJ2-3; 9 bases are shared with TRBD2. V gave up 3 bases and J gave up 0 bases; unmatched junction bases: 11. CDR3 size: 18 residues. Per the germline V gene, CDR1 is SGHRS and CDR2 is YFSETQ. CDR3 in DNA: TGCGCCAGCAGCTCGACCCCTCGACTAGCGGATAGCACAGATACGCAGTATTTT. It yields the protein CASSSTPRLADSTDTQYF.

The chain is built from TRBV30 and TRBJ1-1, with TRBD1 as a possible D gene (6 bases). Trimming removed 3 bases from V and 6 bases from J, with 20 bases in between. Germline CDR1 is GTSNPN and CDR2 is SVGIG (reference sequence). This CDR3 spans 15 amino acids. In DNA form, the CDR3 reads TGTGCCTGGAGCGAACTGAGCAGGGGTGAGTCTGAAGCTTTCTTT. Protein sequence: CAWSELSRGESEAFF.

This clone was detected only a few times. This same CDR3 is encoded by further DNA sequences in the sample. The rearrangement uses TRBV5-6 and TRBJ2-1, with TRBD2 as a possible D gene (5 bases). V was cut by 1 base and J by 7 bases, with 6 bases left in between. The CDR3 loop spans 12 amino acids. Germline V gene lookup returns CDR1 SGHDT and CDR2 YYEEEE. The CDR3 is CASSLTGNEQFF. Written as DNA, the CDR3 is TGTGCCAGCAGCTTGACGGGGAATGAGCAGTTCTTC.

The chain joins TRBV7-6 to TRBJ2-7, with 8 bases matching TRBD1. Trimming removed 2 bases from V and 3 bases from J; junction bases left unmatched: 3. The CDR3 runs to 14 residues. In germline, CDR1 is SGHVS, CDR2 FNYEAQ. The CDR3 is CASSLRTGNYEQYF. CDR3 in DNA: TGTGCCAGCAGCTTACGGACAGGGAACTACGAGCAGTACTTC.

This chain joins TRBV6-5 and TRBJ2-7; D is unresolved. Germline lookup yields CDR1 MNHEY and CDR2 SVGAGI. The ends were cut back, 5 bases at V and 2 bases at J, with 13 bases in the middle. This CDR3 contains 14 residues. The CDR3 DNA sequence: TGTGCCAGCAGTCGATCTACTGGTGCCTACGAGCAGTACTTC. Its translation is CASSRSTGAYEQYF.

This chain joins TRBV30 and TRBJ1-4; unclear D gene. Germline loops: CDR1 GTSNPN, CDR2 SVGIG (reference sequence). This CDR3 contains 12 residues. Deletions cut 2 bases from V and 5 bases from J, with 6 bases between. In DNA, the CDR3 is TGTGCCTGGAGTCCCGAAAATGAAAAACTGTTTTTT. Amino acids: CAWSPENEKLFF.

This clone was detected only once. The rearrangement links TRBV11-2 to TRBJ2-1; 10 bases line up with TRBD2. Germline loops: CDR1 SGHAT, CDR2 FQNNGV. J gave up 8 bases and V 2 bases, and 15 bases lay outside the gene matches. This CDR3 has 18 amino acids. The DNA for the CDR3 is TGTGCCAGCAGCTTATTAAGAGGTGGGTCTAGCGGGAGTTATGAGCAGTTCTTC. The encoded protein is CASSLLRGGSSGSYEQFF.

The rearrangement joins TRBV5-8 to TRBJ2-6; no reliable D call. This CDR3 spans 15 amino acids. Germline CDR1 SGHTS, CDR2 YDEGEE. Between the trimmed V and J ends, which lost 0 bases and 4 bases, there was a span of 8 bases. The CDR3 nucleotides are TGTGCCAGCAGCTTGGAGTTTGCGGGGGCCAACGTCCTGACTTTC. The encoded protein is CASSLEFAGANVLTF.

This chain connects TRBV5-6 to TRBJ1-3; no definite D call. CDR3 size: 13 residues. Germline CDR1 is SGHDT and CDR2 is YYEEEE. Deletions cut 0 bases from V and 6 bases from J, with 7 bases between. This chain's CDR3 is CASSLGQLNTIYF. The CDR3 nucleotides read TGTGCCAGCAGCTTGGGGCAGCTAAACACCATATATTTT.

CDR3 nucleotides: TGTGCCAGCAGCACTAACAAAAAGGGACAGCCCTATGGCTACACCTTC. Its protein product is CASSTNKKGQPYGYTF. The V gene is TRBV9, the J gene TRBJ1-2; 7 bases match TRBD1. With V trimmed by 4 bases and J by 4 bases, 13 bases remained unmatched. The CDR3 length is 16 residues. Germline lookup yields CDR1 SGDLS and CDR2 YYNGEE. Drawing the rest from reference TRBV9 and TRBJ1-2, the complete variable domain is DSGVTQTPKHLITATGQRVTLRCSPRSGDLSVYWYQQSLDQGLQFLIQYYNGEERAKGNILERFSAQQFPDLHSELNLSSLELGDSALYFCASSTNKKGQPYGYTFGSGTRLTVV.

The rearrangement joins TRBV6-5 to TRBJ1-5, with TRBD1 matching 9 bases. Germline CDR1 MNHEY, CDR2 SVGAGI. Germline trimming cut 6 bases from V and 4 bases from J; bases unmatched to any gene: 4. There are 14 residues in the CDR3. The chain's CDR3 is CASRGTGKNQPQHF. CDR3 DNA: TGTGCCAGCAGGGGGACAGGGAAGAATCAGCCCCAGCATTTT.